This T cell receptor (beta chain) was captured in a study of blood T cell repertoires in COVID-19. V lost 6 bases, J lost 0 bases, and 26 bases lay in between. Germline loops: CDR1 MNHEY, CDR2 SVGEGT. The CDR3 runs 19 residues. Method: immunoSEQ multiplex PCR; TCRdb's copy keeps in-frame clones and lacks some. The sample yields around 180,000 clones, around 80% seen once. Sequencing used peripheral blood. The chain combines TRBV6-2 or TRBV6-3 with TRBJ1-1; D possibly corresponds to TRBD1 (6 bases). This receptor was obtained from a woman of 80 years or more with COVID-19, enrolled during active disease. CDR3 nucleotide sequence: TGTGCCAGCAGCCTAACGGACTTATCAGGGGTCAGGATGAACACTGAAGCTTTCTTT. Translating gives CASSLTDLSGVRMNTEAFF.